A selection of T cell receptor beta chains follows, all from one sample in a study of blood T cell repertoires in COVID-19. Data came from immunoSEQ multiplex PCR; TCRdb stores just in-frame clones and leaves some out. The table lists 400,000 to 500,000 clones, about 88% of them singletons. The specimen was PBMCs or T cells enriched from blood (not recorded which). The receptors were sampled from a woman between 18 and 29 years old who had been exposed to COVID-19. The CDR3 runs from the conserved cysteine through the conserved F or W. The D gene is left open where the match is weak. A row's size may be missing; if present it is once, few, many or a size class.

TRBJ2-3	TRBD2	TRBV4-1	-	TGCGCCAGCAGTACTAGCGGGGGAGATACGCAGTATTTT	CASSTSGGDTQYF
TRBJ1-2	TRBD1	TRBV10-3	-	TGTGCCATCAGTGAGTTAGGACAGGGTTTGGCTAACTATGGCTACACCTTC	CAISELGQGLANYGYTF
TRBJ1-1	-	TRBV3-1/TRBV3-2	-	TGTGCCAGCAGCCAACCAACAGTGAACACTGAAGCTTTCTTT	CASSQPTVNTEAFF
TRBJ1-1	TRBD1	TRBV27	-	TGTGCCAGCGGGCCCAGGGGGCTAGCTTTCTTT	CASGPRGLAFF
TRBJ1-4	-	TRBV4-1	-	TGCGCCAGCAGCTTACAAAAGCCAAGTCCCGCTGGGAGGCCTAATGAAAAACTGTTTTTT	CASSLQKPSPAGRPNEKLFF
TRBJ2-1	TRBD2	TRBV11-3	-	TGTGCCAGCAGTTCTGAACTAGCGGGCAATGAGCAGTTCTTC	CASSSELAGNEQFF
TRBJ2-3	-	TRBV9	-	TGTGCCAGCAGCCCAGCCGGGGATACGCAGTATTTT	CASSPAGDTQYF
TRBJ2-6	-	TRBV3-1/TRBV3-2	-	TGTGCCAGCAGCCAAGGCCGAGGGGGAGCCAACGTCCTGACTTTC	CASSQGRGGANVLTF
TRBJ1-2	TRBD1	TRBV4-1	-	TGCGCCAGCAGCCAAGATTTAGTAATTGGGACAGGGGTGAGAGGCTACACCTTC	CASSQDLVIGTGVRGYTF
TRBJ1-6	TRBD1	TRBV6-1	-	TGTGCCAGCAGTGAATCGAGACAGGGCCCCTTTAATTCACCCCTCCACTTT	CASSESRQGPFNSPLHF
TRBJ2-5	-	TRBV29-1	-	TGCAGCGTTTCGGACAGAATCCAAGAGACCCAGTACTTC	CSVSDRIQETQYF
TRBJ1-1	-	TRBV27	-	TGTGCCAGCAGTTTAAGCGCAGGGTACACTGAAGCTTTCTTT	CASSLSAGYTEAFF
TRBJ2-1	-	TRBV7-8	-	TGTGCCAGCAGCCTCGGGACTTACAATGAGCAGTTCTTC	CASSLGTYNEQFF
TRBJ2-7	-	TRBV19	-	TGTGCCAGTCGGAGGGGATTCGGGTCTGAAGAGCAGTACTTC	CASRRGFGSEEQYF
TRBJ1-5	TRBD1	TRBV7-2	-	TGTGCCAGCAGCTCCAGGACAGGGCAACAGCCCCAGCATTTT	CASSSRTGQQPQHF
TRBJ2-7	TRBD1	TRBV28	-	TGTGCCAGCTCGGACAGGGTGCTCGAGCAGTACTTC	CASSDRVLEQYF
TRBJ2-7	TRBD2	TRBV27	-	TGTGCCAGCAGTATAGGACTAGCGGGGGGGACTTACGAGCAGTACTTC	CASSIGLAGGTYEQYF
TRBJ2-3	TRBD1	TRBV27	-	TGTGCCAGCAGTTTGGGACAGGAAACAGATACGCAGTATTTT	CASSLGQETDTQYF
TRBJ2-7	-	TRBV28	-	TGTGCCAGCAGTCCCAACTTCATCGGAGCCCCCTCCTACGAGCAGTACTTC	CASSPNFIGAPSYEQYF
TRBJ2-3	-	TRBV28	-	TGTGCCAGCAGGCAAAACAGGGCTACGCAGTATTTT	CASRQNRATQYF
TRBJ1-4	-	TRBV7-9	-	TGTGCCAGCAGCTTGGGAGGAGAAAAACTGTTTTTT	CASSLGGEKLFF
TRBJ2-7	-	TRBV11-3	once	TGTGCCAGCAGAGTTTTCAAGGACAGCTACTACGAGCAGTACTTC	CASRVFKDSYYEQYF
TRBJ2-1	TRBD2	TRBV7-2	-	TGTGCCAGCAGCCCAAGACTAGCGGGAGGAGGCAATGAGCAGTTCTTC	CASSPRLAGGGNEQFF
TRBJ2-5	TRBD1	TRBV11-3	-	TGTGCCAGCAGCCCGGACAGGCGGACCCAGTACTTC	CASSPDRRTQYF
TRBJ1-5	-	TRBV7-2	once	TGTGCCAGCAGCTTAGATTGGACAAAGAGTCAGCCCCAGCATTTT	CASSLDWTKSQPQHF
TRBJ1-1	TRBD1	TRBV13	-	TGTGCCAGCAGCGCGGGACAGGGAGGCACTGAAGCTTTCTTT	CASSAGQGGTEAFF
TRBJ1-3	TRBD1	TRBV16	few	TGTGCCAGCAGCCTGAGGACAGGGGTCGGAAACACCATATATTTT	CASSLRTGVGNTIYF
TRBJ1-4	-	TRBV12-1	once	TGTGCCAGCAGCCGAAAACCAGGGGGCGCCCATGAAAAACTGTTTTTT	CASSRKPGGAHEKLFF
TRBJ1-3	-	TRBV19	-	TGTGCCAGTAAAACCGGGGGGACTGGAAACACCATATATTTT	CASKTGGTGNTIYF
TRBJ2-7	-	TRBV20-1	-	TGCAGTGCTAGTCCCACAGGGAAGAGGACCTACGAGCAGTACTTC	CSASPTGKRTYEQYF
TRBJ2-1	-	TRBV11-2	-	TGTGCCAGCAGCCCTATACAGGGAAGAATGTTCAATGAGCAGTTCTTC	CASSPIQGRMFNEQFF
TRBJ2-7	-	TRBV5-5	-	TGTGCCAGCAGCTTGTCCGACAGATACTACGAGCAGTACTTC	CASSLSDRYYEQYF
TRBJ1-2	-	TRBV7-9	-	TGTGCCAGCAGCTTAGAACCCACAGCTAATGGCTACACCTTC	CASSLEPTANGYTF
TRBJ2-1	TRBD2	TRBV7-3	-	TGTGCCAGCAGCTCCACTAGCGGGGGAATCTATGAGCAGTTCTTC	CASSSTSGGIYEQFF
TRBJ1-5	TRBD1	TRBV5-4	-	TGTGCCAGCAGCTTCCCCGACAGGGCGTGCAATCAGCCCCAGCATTTT	CASSFPDRACNQPQHF
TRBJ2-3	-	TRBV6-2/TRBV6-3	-	TGTGCCAGCAGTTACTCAGCTACGCAGTATTTT	CASSYSATQYF
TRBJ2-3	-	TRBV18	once	TGTGCCAGCTCACCCTATAGCACAGATACGCAGTATTTT	CASSPYSTDTQYF
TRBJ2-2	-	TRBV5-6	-	TGTGCCAGCAGCTTGGACTGGGGGGTAGTCGGGGAGCTGTTTTTT	CASSLDWGVVGELFF
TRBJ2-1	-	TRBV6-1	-	TGTGCCAGCAGTGAATGGTATAGGGGCAACCTGGGCAATGAGCAGTTCTTC	CASSEWYRGNLGNEQFF
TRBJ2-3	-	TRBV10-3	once	TGTGCCATCAGTGAGTCGTCGGGAATTGATTTCACAGATACGCAGTATTTT	CAISESSGIDFTDTQYF
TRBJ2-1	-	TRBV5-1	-	TGCGCCAGCAGCTTGAAGCTAAGTTCCTACAATGAGCAGTTCTTC	CASSLKLSSYNEQFF
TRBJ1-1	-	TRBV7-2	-	TGTGCCAGCAGCTTAGTTACTGGAGGTGAAGCTTTCTTT	CASSLVTGGEAFF
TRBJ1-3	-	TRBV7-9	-	TGTGCCAGCAGCTTACAGGCAACACTCGGAAACACCATATATTTT	CASSLQATLGNTIYF
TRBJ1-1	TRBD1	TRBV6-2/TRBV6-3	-	TGTGCCAGCAGTTCCCGGGACAGGGCGGACTGGAACTTT	CASSSRDRADWNF
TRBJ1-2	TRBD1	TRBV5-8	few	TGTGCCAGCAGCTTTGGGACAGGGGGCTATGAGAGACCCTATGGCTACACCTTC	CASSFGTGGYERPYGYTF
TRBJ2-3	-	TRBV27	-	TGTGCCAGCGGTAGTAAGCGTAGCACAGATACGCAGTATTTT	CASGSKRSTDTQYF